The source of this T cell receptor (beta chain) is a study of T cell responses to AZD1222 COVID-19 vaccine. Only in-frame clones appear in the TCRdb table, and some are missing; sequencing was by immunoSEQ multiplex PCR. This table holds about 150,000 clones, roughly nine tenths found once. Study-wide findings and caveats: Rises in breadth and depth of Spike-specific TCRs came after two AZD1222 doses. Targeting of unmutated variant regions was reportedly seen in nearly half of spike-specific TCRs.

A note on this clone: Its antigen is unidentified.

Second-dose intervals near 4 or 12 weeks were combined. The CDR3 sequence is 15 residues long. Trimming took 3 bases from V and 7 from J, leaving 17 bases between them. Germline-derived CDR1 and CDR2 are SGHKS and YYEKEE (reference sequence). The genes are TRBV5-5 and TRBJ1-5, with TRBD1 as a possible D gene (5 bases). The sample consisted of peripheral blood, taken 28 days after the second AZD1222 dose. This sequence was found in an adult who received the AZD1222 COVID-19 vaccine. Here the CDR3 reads CASSSEAGVGQPQHF. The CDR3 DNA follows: TGTGCCAGCAGCTCGGAGGCGGGGGTGGGCCAGCCCCAGCATTTT.